Following are 14 T cell receptor beta chains from one sample sequenced in a study of T cell repertoires in cytomegalovirus infection. TCRdb reprocessed the reads with MiXCR, giving one entry per CDR3 protein. The sample holds fewer than 550,000 distinct CDR3 sequences, approximately 26% seen once. Sequences were obtained from PBMCs. The receptors come from a human donor in good health (CMV status not recorded). Some clones in this sample may be carry-over from other donors' samples.

This clonotype was picked up many times. V gene TRBV7-2 combines with J gene TRBJ2-3, with D possibly TRBD2 on 7 matching bases. The germline CDR1 and CDR2 sequences are SGHTA and FQGNSA. V was pared by 5 bases and J by 3 bases, with 18 bases between. This CDR3 comprises 16 residues. CDR3 protein: CASSGGAGRPTDTQYF. DNA for the CDR3: TGTGCCAGCAGCGGGGGGGCAGGGCGCCCGACAGATACGCAGTATTTT.

This clonotype has ten or more counts. The chain combines TRBV7-2 with TRBJ2-1; 8 nucleotides line up with TRBD1. Germline V gene sequence: CDR1 SGHTA, CDR2 FQGNSA. The CDR3 covers 15 residues. Germline trimming cut 6 bases from V and 3 bases from J; bases unmatched to any gene: 7. This CDR3 reads CASRSQGALYNEQFF. The CDR3 DNA follows: TGTGCCAGCAGAAGCCAGGGGGCGCTCTACAATGAGCAGTTCTTC.

This chain uses TRBV10-3 with TRBJ1-5; maybe TRBD1 (6 bases). This CDR3 spans 16 amino acids. Germline-derived CDR1 and CDR2 are ENHRY and SYGVKD. Deletions cut 11 bases from V and 0 bases from J, with 20 bases between. The CDR3 spells CAAGGRGQNSNQPQHF. The CDR3 nucleotides are TGTGCCGCGGGGGGCAGGGGACAAAATAGCAATCAGCCCCAGCATTTT.

This clonotype was counted ten times or more. The chain carries TRBV7-8 and TRBJ2-3; 7 bases are a match to TRBD1. The CDR3 length is 14 residues. J lost 5 bases, V lost 4 bases, and 6 bases had no gene match. CDR1 and CDR2 from the germline V gene are SGHVS and FQNEAQ. This CDR3 is CASSSGGVGDTQYF. The CDR3 nucleotides are TGTGCCAGCAGCTCAGGGGGAGTAGGAGATACGCAGTATTTT.

This clonotype was detected a few times. The V and J genes are TRBV20-1 and TRBJ2-1, with TRBD2 as a possible D gene (6 bases). Germline CDR1 is DFQATT and CDR2 is SNEGSKA (reference sequence). Trimming shortened V by 0 bases and J by 10 bases, and 7 bases separated the two germline ends. CDR3 length: 11 amino acids. In DNA, the CDR3 is TGCAGTGCTAGAGATCGGGGGGAGCAGTTCTTC. Amino acid sequence: CSARDRGEQFF.

There are many counts of this clonotype. The chain recombines TRBV7-6 with TRBJ1-5; D unclear. Germline-derived CDR1 and CDR2 are SGHVS and FNYEAQ. V gave up 1 base and J gave up 7 bases, with 17 bases separating them. This CDR3 region has 16 residues. This chain's CDR3 is CASSLDEGGYGQPQHF. The CDR3 DNA sequence: TGTGCCAGCAGCTTAGATGAAGGAGGGTACGGGCAGCCCCAGCATTTT.

CDR3 nucleotides: TGTGCCAGCAGTCCCTCACTCGGCACAGATACGCAGTATTTT. It codes for CASSPSLGTDTQYF. The J gene is TRBJ2-3, the V gene TRBV12-3 or TRBV12-4; D gene ambiguous. V was pared by 5 bases and J by 1 base, with 10 bases between. The CDR3 has 14 amino acids.

This clonotype was counted between two and nine times. The CDR3: CAISEVLAGDRSSYNEQFF. The CDR3 DNA reads as TGTGCCATCAGTGAGGTACTAGCGGGAGATAGGAGCTCCTACAATGAGCAGTTCTTC. This chain joins TRBV10-3 and TRBJ2-1; 11 bases match TRBD2. The V gene end was trimmed by 2 bases and the J gene end by 0 bases; junction bases not matched to a gene: 9. The CDR3 is made up of 19 amino acids. CDR1 and CDR2 (germline): ENHRY, SYGVKD.

This rearrangement joins TRBV20-1 to TRBJ2-1; 11 bases map to TRBD1. The germline V gene encodes CDR1 DFQATT and CDR2 SNEGSKA (reference sequence). Trimming took 0 bases from V and 8 from J; bases not matched to a gene: 6. The CDR3 runs 15 residues. The CDR3 nucleotides are TGCAGTGCTAGAGATCCGGACAGGGGGCCGCATGAGCAGTTCTTC. Translated, it gives CSARDPDRGPHEQFF.

This clonotype was observed a handful of times. CDR3 sequence: CASSYDRTSGTYEQYV. The CDR3, as DNA: TGTGCCAGCAGTTACGATCGGACTAGCGGGACTTACGAGCAGTACGTC. The V call is TRBV6-2 or TRBV6-3, the J call TRBJ2-7; 12 bases align to TRBD2. There are 16 residues in the CDR3. V shed 2 bases, J shed 4 bases, and the junction held 6 bases outside the gene matches. Looked up from germline, CDR1 is MNHEY and CDR2 is SVGEGT.

The chain recombines TRBV7-2 with TRBJ2-7, with D possibly being TRBD1 or TRBD2 (5 bases each). The germline gives CDR1 SGHTA, CDR2 FQGNSA. V was cut by 3 bases and J by 7 bases, with 16 bases left in between. This CDR3 spans 14 amino acids. This CDR3 is CASSLGLTTGEQYF. CDR3 sequence (DNA): TGTGCCAGCAGCTTGGGGCTCACTACGGGGGAGCAGTACTTC.

V usage is TRBV28 and J usage is TRBJ1-5; D may be TRBD1 (5 bases). The CDR3 totals 14 residues. Per the germline V gene, CDR1 is MDHEN and CDR2 is SYDVKM. Trimming removed 8 bases from V and 7 bases from J, with 18 bases in between. DNA for the CDR3: TGTGCCAGCTACAGCCAGGGCACCCGACAGCCCCAGCATTTT. Translating gives CASYSQGTRQPQHF.

This clonotype turned up a few times. CDR3 bases: TGTGCCAGCAGCTTATTCCGGGAGTCGACAGATACGCAGTATTTT. This sequence encodes CASSLFRESTDTQYF. The J gene is TRBJ2-3, the V gene TRBV7-2; D perhaps matches TRBD2 (6 bases). The V gene's germline CDR1 is SGHTA and CDR2 FQGNSA. V was shortened by 2 bases and J by 3 bases, with 12 bases between the two germline ends. The CDR3 runs 15 residues.

This clonotype was detected ten times or more. The chain is built from TRBV5-4 and TRBJ2-5; D is possibly TRBD1 (5 bases). CDR1 is SGHNT and CDR2 is YYREEE in the germline V gene (reference sequence). Trimming removed 4 bases at V and 1 base at J, with 17 bases between. The CDR3 spans 16 residues. Here the CDR3 reads CASSPWKGSTQETQYF. The CDR3 DNA is TGTGCCAGCAGCCCCTGGAAGGGGTCGACCCAAGAGACCCAGTACTTC.